This T cell receptor (beta chain) was captured in a study of circulating CD8 cells and anti-PD-1 response in melanoma. Background on the study: Anti-PD-1 was first-line therapy for about 55% of the 13 patients.

This clonotype was seen more than once but under ten times. Its antigen is still unknown. From live CD3+CD8+TCRalphabeta+ cells, four PD-1 and/or TIGIT subsets were sorted. General study points: The cohort mixed treatment-naive and previously treated patients. No tumor material was available, so peptide assays assessed reactivity.

Germline V lookup: CDR1 MDHEN, CDR2 SYDVKM. The ends lost 3 bases at V and 2 bases at J; junction bases unmatched: 4. The CDR3 has 15 amino acids. Each library started from around 15 ng of total RNA using the QIAseq Immune Repertoire TCR panel. MiXCR, run by TCRdb on the reads, gives a single entry per CDR3 protein. This repertoire shows 1,000 or so distinct CDR3 sequences, about 7.6% found once; its top ten account for about 4.3%. This TCR was sampled from a human donor with melanoma. The gene calls are TRBV28 and TRBJ1-5; 7 bases align to TRBD1. Specimen: CD8+ T cells from PBMCs, collected at baseline or after one month of anti-PD-1 therapy (not recorded which). The CDR3 nucleotides read TGTGCCAGCAGTTTGGGAGGGGGCGGCAATCAGCCCCAGCATTTT. This gives the protein CASSLGGGGNQPQHF.